The sequence of this T cell receptor beta chain was determined in a study of early T cells in non-severe SARS-CoV-2 infection. Overall study: Bulk RNA isolated from unsorted whole blood underwent sequencing; chains were not paired. Study-level results: In VDJdb matching, anti-spike CD8 responses were favored while private and CD4 specificities went missing.

Attachment of unique molecular identifiers to individual cDNA molecules was performed. MiXCR, run by TCRdb on the 5' RACE reads, gives a single entry per CDR3 protein. The table lists some 66,000 distinct CDR3 sequences, roughly an eighth of them singletons. As concerns this clonotype: The target antigen is unknown.

Source material: whole blood. The clonotype originates from an adult who was a healthcare worker with PCR-confirmed SARS-CoV-2 infection or an uninfected control (not recorded which).

The CDR3, as DNA: TGTGCCAGCAGCCAGCGGGGCGGGGGTTACGAGCAGTACTTC. Translated: CASSQRGGGYEQYF. The rearrangement uses TRBV4-2 and TRBJ2-7; the match to TRBD2 covers 7 bases. V shed 3 bases, J shed 4 bases, and the junction held 6 bases outside the gene matches. This CDR3 has 14 amino acids. Germline lookup yields CDR1 LGHNA and CDR2 YNFKEQ.